This entry lists 25 T cell receptor beta chains sequenced from one sample in a study of graft-versus-host responses after intestinal transplantation. The repertoire was sequenced with immunoSEQ multiplex PCR; TCRdb's copy has only in-frame clones and lacks some. The profile shows approximately 17,000 clones, approximately 80% of them singletons. Intraepithelial lymphocytes and lamina propria lymphocytes were released through processing of graft tissue. This specimen was ileum tissue, taken 17 days after transplant. The receptors were sampled from a human patient who received an intestinal transplant, so some T cells may come from the graft donor.

This clone occurred a few times. This sequence joins TRBV7-9 and TRBJ2-7; D call uncertain. Germline assignment: CDR1 SEHNR and CDR2 FQNEAQ (reference sequence). Trimming took off 5 bases at V and 3 bases at J, with 5 bases between the two ends. The CDR3 length is 11 residues. The CDR3 region has the DNA TGTGCCAGCAGCCAGTACTACGAGCAGTACTTC. This codes for CASSQYYEQYF.

This rearrangement joins TRBV27 to TRBJ2-1; 7 positions agree with TRBD2. The CDR3 length is 21 residues. CDR1 is MNHEY, CDR2 SMNVEV, per germline (reference sequence). The V gene end was trimmed by 4 bases and the J gene end by 0 bases; junction bases not matched to a gene: 21. CDR3 bases: TGTGCCAGCAGTTCCTATGGACTAGGGGTCTTTAGGGAGAGCTCCTACAATGAGCAGTTCTTC. This gives the protein CASSSYGLGVFRESSYNEQFF.

J is TRBJ2-6 and V is TRBV27; 7 bases are a match to TRBD1. The V and J ends lost 2 bases and 2 bases, in that order; junction bases with no gene match: 0. CDR3 length equals 15 residues. Germline values: CDR1 MNHEY, CDR2 SMNVEV (reference sequence). The CDR3 region has the DNA TGTGCCAGCAGTTTAAGGGGGCCTGGGGCCAACGTCCTGACTTTC. It encodes CASSLRGPGANVLTF. Full variable domain (remainder filled in from reference TRBV27 and TRBJ2-6): EAQVTQNPRYLITVTGKKLTVTCSQNMNHEYMSWYRQDPGLGLRQIYYSMNVEVTDKGDVPEGYKVSRKEKRNFPLILESPSPNQTSLYFCASSLRGPGANVLTFGAGSRLTVL.

This clone appeared once. The rearrangement links TRBV5-5 to TRBJ1-4, with 10 bases aligning to TRBD1. The CDR3 covers 15 residues. Germline V CDR1 and CDR2: SGHKS, YYEKEE (reference sequence). Trimming cost V 0 bases and J 6 bases; bases outside gene matches: 2. The CDR3 sequence: CASSLVGQGYEKLFF. As DNA, the CDR3 is TGTGCCAGCAGCTTGGTGGGACAGGGGTATGAAAAACTGTTTTTT.

V gene TRBV30 combines with J gene TRBJ2-1; 11 bases match TRBD1. Germline values: CDR1 GTSNPN, CDR2 SVGIG (reference sequence). This CDR3 is 12 amino acids long. V lost 8 bases and J lost 4; bases outside the gene matches: 1. CDR3 residues: CAGDRGYNEQFF. The CDR3 DNA is TGTGCCGGGGACAGGGGGTACAATGAGCAGTTCTTC.

This sequence joins TRBV7-9 and TRBJ2-7; possibly TRBD1 for D (5 bases). V shed 6 bases and J shed 1 base, with 16 bases lying between them. The CDR3 extends over 15 amino acids. In germline, CDR1 is SEHNR, CDR2 FQNEAQ (reference sequence). CDR3 in DNA: TGTGCCAGCAGGGAACAAGGGGCAAGATCCTACGAGCAGTACTTC. Protein sequence: CASREQGARSYEQYF.

V is TRBV10-3 and J is TRBJ2-7, with 10 bases identical to TRBD1. Trimming removed 6 bases from V and 3 bases from J; junction bases left unmatched: 8. This CDR3 is built from 15 residues. Germline CDR1 ENHRY, CDR2 SYGVKD. The CDR3 sequence is CAIRDPGTGDYEQYF. The CDR3 bases are TGTGCCATCAGAGATCCAGGGACAGGGGACTACGAGCAGTACTTC.

V usage is TRBV5-4 and J usage is TRBJ1-6; no firm D call. The V and J ends lost 4 bases and 7 bases respectively, with 9 bases between them. From germline, CDR1 is SGHNT and CDR2 YYREEE (reference sequence). This CDR3 is 13 amino acids long. CDR3 DNA sequence: TGTGCCAGCAGCCAGACGCCCAATTCACCCCTCCACTTT. This gives the protein CASSQTPNSPLHF.

The V gene is TRBV19, the J gene TRBJ2-7, with 8 nucleotides matching TRBD1. CDR1 is LNHDA and CDR2 is SQIVND in the germline V gene (reference sequence). V trimming: 9 bases; J trimming: 6 bases; junction bases outside the gene matches: 13. This CDR3 is 14 amino acids long. The CDR3 region is CARGQGLTYGEQYF. The CDR3 DNA follows: TGTGCCAGAGGACAGGGCCTAACCTACGGCGAGCAGTACTTC.

The chain links TRBV7-9 to TRBJ1-5, with no clear D. CDR3 size: 14 residues. The V end lost 4 bases, the J end lost 3 bases, and 10 bases lay between the germline ends. Per germline, CDR1 SEHNR and CDR2 FQNEAQ (reference sequence). CDR3 in DNA: TGTGCCAGCAGCTCTGGACCTTTCAATCAGCCCCAGCATTTT. As protein: CASSSGPFNQPQHF.

The chain carries TRBV27 and TRBJ2-2; D uncertain. Germline values: CDR1 MNHEY, CDR2 SMNVEV (reference sequence). The ends were cut back, 3 bases at V and 4 bases at J, with 6 bases in the middle. The CDR3 spans 13 residues. The CDR3 reads CASSLDFTGELFF. CDR3 DNA sequence: TGTGCCAGCAGTTTGGATTTCACCGGGGAGCTGTTTTTT.

V gene TRBV5-6 combines with J gene TRBJ1-2, with 9 bases aligning to TRBD1. Trimming took 2 bases from V and 4 from J; bases not matched to a gene: 9. The germline CDR1 and CDR2 sequences are SGHDT and YYEEEE. The CDR3 length is 16 residues. For the CDR3, the DNA is TGTGCCAGCAGCTTAGTCCCGGGACAGGGTTTCTATGGCTACACCTTC. This codes for CASSLVPGQGFYGYTF. Together with reference TRBV5-6 and TRBJ1-2, the CDR3 gives the full variable domain: DAGVTQSPTHLIKTRGQQVTLRCSPKSGHDTVSWYQQALGQGPQFIFQYYEEEERQRGNFPDRFSGHQFPNYSSELNVNALLLGDSALYLCASSLVPGQGFYGYTFGSGTRLTVV.

This clone was observed a single time. The genes are TRBV2 and TRBJ1-5; D remains unclear. This CDR3 region has 12 residues. Looked up from germline, CDR1 is SNHLY and CDR2 is FYNNEI. V dropped 8 bases and J dropped 0 bases, with 5 bases sitting between them. The CDR3 DNA follows: TGTGCCAGCCAGTATAGCAATCAGCCCCAGCATTTT. Protein product: CASQYSNQPQHF.

The rearrangement links TRBV5-5 to TRBJ2-1; the match to TRBD1 covers 8 bases. CDR1 and CDR2 (germline): SGHKS, YYEKEE (reference sequence). The ends lost 2 bases at V and 9 bases at J; junction bases unmatched: 13. There are 16 residues in the CDR3. CDR3 in DNA: TGTGCCAGCAGCTTAATGGACAGGGAATCTTTCAGTGAGCAGTTCTTC. This sequence encodes CASSLMDRESFSEQFF.

This clone appeared a few times. This chain connects TRBV10-3 to TRBJ1-2, with D maybe TRBD1 (5 bases). Looked up from germline, CDR1 is ENHRY and CDR2 is SYGVKD. The CDR3 has 15 amino acids. V was pared by 5 bases and J by 3 bases, with 16 bases between. The CDR3 nucleotides read TGTGCCATCAGTTTGTCCCGGGACGGCGACTATGGCTACACCTTC. It codes for CAISLSRDGDYGYTF.

This sequence joins TRBV10-3 and TRBJ2-5, with D perhaps matching TRBD1 or TRBD2 (5 bases each). Germline CDR1 and CDR2: ENHRY and SYGVKD. V lost 4 bases, J lost 5 bases, and 14 bases lay in between. The CDR3 sequence is 14 residues long. Written as DNA, the CDR3 is TGTGCCATCAGTGCGGTATCAGGGACGGAGACCCAGTACTTC. As protein: CAISAVSGTETQYF.

The rearrangement uses TRBV11-3 and TRBJ2-1; 7 bases line up with TRBD2. This CDR3 spans 17 amino acids. J was trimmed by 1 base and V by 5 bases; bases with no gene match: 11. Germline V gives CDR1 SGHNT, CDR2 YENEEA. The CDR3 region is CASSPDLGEGSYNEQFF. The CDR3 DNA follows: TGTGCCAGCAGCCCCGACTTGGGGGAGGGTTCCTACAATGAGCAGTTCTTC.

The chain is built from TRBV28 and TRBJ1-5; no definite D call. The CDR3 length is 14 residues. CDR1 MDHEN and CDR2 SYDVKM come from the germline V gene. Trimming left V 0 bases short and J 6 bases short, with 9 bases between. CDR3 DNA: TGTGCCAGCAGTTTATGGTCGGGGAGTCAGCCCCAGCATTTT. Translation gives CASSLWSGSQPQHF.

This sequence joins TRBV4-2 and TRBJ2-7, with 10 bases matching TRBD1. The CDR3 totals 15 residues. J was trimmed by 4 bases and V by 1 base; bases with no gene match: 4. CDR1 is LGHNA, CDR2 YNFKEQ, per germline. CDR3 bases: TGTGCCAGCAGCCAAGTGGGACAGGGGAGTTACGAGCAGTACTTC. Translation gives CASSQVGQGSYEQYF.

The chain couples TRBV28 to TRBJ1-6; unclear D gene. The CDR3 runs 18 residues. The V end lost 4 bases, the J end lost 2 bases, and 18 bases lay between the germline ends. Germline-derived CDR1 and CDR2 are MDHEN and SYDVKM. The CDR3 protein is CASSYLPTVSPYNSPLHF. In DNA form, the CDR3 reads TGTGCCAGCAGTTACTTACCGACGGTCAGCCCCTATAATTCACCCCTCCACTTT. The complete variable domain, with remaining parts taken from reference TRBV28 and TRBJ1-6, reads DVKVTQSSRYLVKRTGEKVFLECVQDMDHENMFWYRQDPGLGLRLIYFSYDVKMKEKGDIPEGYSVSREKKERFSLILESASTNQTSMYLCASSYLPTVSPYNSPLHFGNGTRLTVT.

This clone was observed once. The chain couples TRBV27 to TRBJ2-1; tentatively, D is TRBD1 (8 bases). This CDR3 has 15 residues. Germline loops: CDR1 MNHEY, CDR2 SMNVEV (reference sequence). Trimming stripped 2 bases from V and 8 bases from J, with 16 bases between. For the CDR3, the DNA is TGTGCCAGCAGTTTAACAGGACAGGGAGGGGATGAGCAGTTCTTC. Protein sequence: CASSLTGQGGDEQFF.

The chain recombines TRBV23-1 with TRBJ2-1, with 8 bases matching TRBD1. TRBV23-1 is an ORF, and what it does is uncertain. This CDR3 region has 11 residues. V shed 11 bases, J shed 10 bases, and the junction held 7 bases outside the gene matches. Here the CDR3 DNA reads TGCGCCGTAGACAGGGGTTGCGAGCAGTTCTTC. It specifies CAVDRGCEQFF.

This chain uses TRBV6-6 with TRBJ2-5, with D hard to call. V lost 6 bases and J 1 base, leaving 12 bases between the germline ends. The CDR3 runs to 14 residues. In germline, CDR1 is MNHNY, CDR2 SVGAGI (reference sequence). The CDR3 region has the DNA TGTGCCAGCAGCTGGTTGGGTCCCCAAGAGACCCAGTACTTC. Translating gives CASSWLGPQETQYF.

The chain carries TRBV5-1 and TRBJ1-6; D perhaps matches TRBD1 (5 bases). From germline, CDR1 is SGHRS and CDR2 YFSETQ. Deletions cut 0 bases from V and 7 bases from J, with 11 bases between. The CDR3 runs to 15 residues. CDR3 amino acids: CASSLGGPLNSPLHF. In DNA, the CDR3 is TGCGCCAGCAGCTTGGGGGGACCTCTAAATTCACCCCTCCACTTT.

The V and J genes are TRBV27 and TRBJ2-5; the D is unclear. The CDR3 has 16 residues. The V gene's germline CDR1 is MNHEY and CDR2 SMNVEV (reference sequence). The ends were cut back, 6 bases at V and 2 bases at J, with 19 bases in the middle. CDR3: CASSRGPIPLQETQYF. CDR3 coding DNA: TGTGCCAGCAGCCGTGGACCTATCCCTCTTCAAGAGACCCAGTACTTC.